A selection of T cell receptor beta chains follows, all from one sample in a study of blood T cell repertoires in COVID-19. TCRdb's copy holds only in-frame clones and misses some; the assay was immunoSEQ multiplex PCR. The sample consists of 81,000 or so clones, around nine tenths of them appearing once. The sample taken for sequencing was peripheral blood. The receptors come from a man between 70 and 80 years old with active or convalescent COVID-19. Both conserved end residues are part of each CDR3. Each record gives: V gene, D gene, J gene, clone size, CDR3 protein, CDR3 DNA. A D gene is named only where the DNA matches it firmly. Clone sizes are given selectively: once, few, many, or a class where the clone is expanded.

TRBV20-1	-	TRBJ2-3	once	CSARTTVQYF	TGCAGTGCTCGGACTACCGTCCAGTATTTT
TRBV5-1	TRBD1	TRBJ2-2	-	CASSSGGLSPGELFF	TGCGCCAGCAGCTCAGGGGGCTTATCCCCCGGGGAGCTGTTTTTT
TRBV3-1/TRBV3-2	TRBD1	TRBJ2-5	-	CASSQATGEETQYF	TGTGCCAGCAGCCAAGCCACAGGGGAAGAGACCCAGTACTTC
TRBV3-1/TRBV3-2	TRBD2	TRBJ2-5	once	CASSLPGLAIQETQYF	TGTGCCAGCAGCCTACCGGGACTAGCGATTCAAGAGACCCAGTACTTC
TRBV18	TRBD1	TRBJ1-2	-	CASSPRGRGDGYTF	TGTGCCAGCTCACCACGGGGCAGGGGGGATGGCTACACCTTC
TRBV11-2	-	TRBJ2-1	-	CASSLGWEQFF	TGTGCCAGCAGCTTGGGCTGGGAGCAGTTCTTC
TRBV27	-	TRBJ2-5	-	CASSFNPQGRETQYF	TGTGCCAGCAGTTTCAACCCACAGGGCCGAGAGACCCAGTACTTC
TRBV6-5	-	TRBJ2-7	-	CASSYYGTRSYEQYF	TGTGCCAGCAGTTACTATGGCACACGCTCCTACGAGCAGTACTTC
TRBV2	-	TRBJ2-5	-	CASRLTLQETQYF	TGTGCCAGCAGACTTACCCTCCAAGAGACCCAGTACTTC
TRBV19	-	TRBJ1-1	-	CASSISGGVNTEAFF	TGTGCCAGTAGTATCTCGGGAGGAGTTAACACTGAAGCTTTCTTT
TRBV7-2	-	TRBJ2-3	-	CASSLGPVVDTQYF	TGTGCCAGCAGCTTAGGGCCCGTGGTAGATACGCAGTATTTT
TRBV4-3	TRBD2	TRBJ2-5	-	CASSQDLGGREETQYF	TGCGCCAGCAGCCAAGATCTAGGAGGGAGGGAAGAGACCCAGTACTTC
TRBV21-1	-	TRBJ2-3	-	CASSINTFDYIDTQYF	TGTGCCAGCAGCATCAACACGTTCGACTATATAGATACGCAGTATTTT
TRBV30	TRBD1	TRBJ2-7	-	CAWDRTGLYEQYF	TGTGCGTGGGATCGGACAGGACTCTACGAGCAGTACTTC
TRBV25-1	-	TRBJ1-1	-	CASSEYAGSTEAFF	TGTGCCAGCAGTGAATATGCCGGGTCCACTGAAGCTTTCTTT
TRBV11-2	-	TRBJ2-6	-	CASSRIMGGGSGANVLTF	TGTGCCAGCAGCCGTATTATGGGGGGAGGTTCTGGGGCCAACGTCCTGACTTTC
TRBV3-1/TRBV3-2	TRBD1	TRBJ2-5	-	CASSQDEMDRGWETQYF	TGTGCCAGCAGCCAAGATGAAATGGACAGGGGATGGGAGACCCAGTACTTC
TRBV5-1	-	TRBJ1-1	-	CASSLDAGEYTEAFF	TGCGCCAGCAGCTTGGACGCAGGGGAATACACTGAAGCTTTCTTT
TRBV12-3/TRBV12-4	-	TRBJ1-1	few	CASSFWASEAFF	TGTGCCAGCAGTTTTTGGGCCTCCGAAGCTTTCTTT
TRBV30	-	TRBJ2-7	-	CAWDSIAGAYEQYF	TGTGCCTGGGATAGTATTGCGGGTGCCTACGAGCAGTACTTC
TRBV6-5	-	TRBJ1-1	-	CASSYSQGMGSTEAFF	TGTGCCAGCAGTTACTCGCAGGGAATGGGTTCCACTGAAGCTTTCTTT
TRBV5-4	TRBD1	TRBJ1-5	-	CASRRQGVTNGEPQHF	TGTGCCAGCAGGCGACAGGGGGTGACCAACGGGGAGCCCCAGCATTTT
TRBV30	TRBD1	TRBJ1-4	-	CAWSVDRQGKLFF	TGTGCCTGGAGTGTTGACAGACAGGGAAAACTGTTTTTT
TRBV24-1	-	TRBJ1-2	-	CATSDGQNMNYGYTF	TGTGCCACCAGTGACGGACAGAATATGAACTATGGCTACACCTTC
TRBV6-6	TRBD1	TRBJ1-6	-	CASSYARGNSPLHF	TGTGCCAGCAGTTACGCCAGGGGGAATTCACCCCTCCACTTT
TRBV6-4	-	TRBJ1-6	-	CASSRSPGNSPLHF	TGTGCCAGCAGCCGCTCACCAGGGAATTCACCCCTCCACTTT
TRBV27	-	TRBJ1-1	-	CASSFESNTEAFF	TGTGCCAGCAGTTTCGAGTCCAACACTGAAGCTTTCTTT
TRBV7-6	TRBD1	TRBJ2-5	-	CASSLGFVRGSSWQETQYF	TGTGCCAGCAGCTTAGGTTTTGTCAGGGGGTCTTCCTGGCAAGAGACCCAGTACTTC
TRBV6-5	-	TRBJ2-1	-	CASSYSSEQFF	TGTGCCAGCAGTTACTCTAGTGAGCAGTTCTTC
TRBV5-1	-	TRBJ1-6	-	CASSLGQASSYNSPLHF	TGCGCCAGCAGCTTGGGACAGGCGAGCTCCTATAATTCACCCCTCCACTTT
TRBV6-5	TRBD1	TRBJ1-3	-	CASGRTGSDLNTIYF	TGTGCCAGCGGAAGGACAGGGTCAGACCTAAACACCATATATTTT
TRBV11-2	TRBD2	TRBJ2-1	-	CASSFAGGASDEQFF	TGTGCCAGCAGCTTCGCGGGGGGGGCCTCTGATGAGCAGTTCTTC
TRBV7-9	TRBD1	TRBJ2-1	-	CASSLTRGSYNEQFF	TGTGCCAGCAGCTTAACCAGGGGGTCCTACAATGAGCAGTTCTTC
TRBV3-1/TRBV3-2	TRBD1	TRBJ2-2	-	CASSRQGTGELFF	TGTGCCAGCAGTCGACAGGGCACCGGGGAGCTGTTTTTT
TRBV3-1/TRBV3-2	TRBD1	TRBJ1-5	-	CASSQATGRQPQHF	TGTGCCAGCAGCCAAGCGACAGGGAGGCAGCCCCAGCATTTT
TRBV5-8	-	TRBJ1-5	-	CASSRGQFRQPQHF	TGTGCCAGCAGCCGAGGACAGTTTCGTCAGCCCCAGCATTTT